Listed below are T cell receptor beta chains from one sample, sequenced in a study of Graves' ophthalmopathy and Graves' hyperthyroidism. TCRdb reanalysed the multiplex PCR reads using MiXCR and keeps one entry per CDR3 protein. The sample lists about 210,000 distinct CDR3 sequences, under 30% occurring once. Sequencing was carried out using peripheral blood. The source is a man in his fifties with Graves' ophthalmopathy. Both conserved end residues are part of each CDR3. Fields, in order: CDR3 protein, V gene, CDR3 length.

CASSLVWDEQYF TRBV11-2 12
CASSFAGPETQYF TRBV28 13
CASSPTTGSSYNSPLHF TRBV6-1 17
CASSYSWTTSSRAFF TRBV6-2/TRBV6-3 15
CASSETGTSGANVLTF TRBV6-1 16
CASSYGGSHEQYF TRBV6-5 13
CATRVRQTNSNQPQHF TRBV28 16
CASSYQPGQQETQYF TRBV5-1 15
CASRAEGAITEAFF TRBV6-1 14
CASSQGRTVNTEAFF TRBV5-6 15